One sample yielded the 26 T cell receptor beta chains listed below, sequenced in a study of blood T cell repertoires in COVID-19 (dated by TCRdb to the early 2020s). Library creation used the immunoSEQ multiplex PCR assay. TCRdb limited this immuneACCESS table to in-frame rearrangements with V and J called. A share of clones is missing; checked studies link under half to unresolved V genes, and the rest is unexplained. The sample yields roughly 80,000 clones; around 88% were counted once. Roughly 5.3% of the sample rests with the top ten. Specimen: peripheral blood. These receptors were collected from an elderly woman with active or convalescent COVID-19.

The V call is TRBV5-6, the J call TRBJ2-3, with a possible D match to TRBD2 (6 bases). CDR1 and CDR2 from the germline V gene are SGHDT and YYEEEE. V was shortened by 4 bases and J by 3 bases, with 12 bases between the two germline ends. The CDR3 has 14 residues. The DNA for the CDR3 is TGTGCCAGCAGCCAGGGACTGGGAACAGATACGCAGTATTTT. Protein product: CASSQGLGTDTQYF. Full variable domain (outside the CDR3, taken from reference TRBV5-6 and TRBJ2-3): DAGVTQSPTHLIKTRGQQVTLRCSPKSGHDTVSWYQQALGQGPQFIFQYYEEEERQRGNFPDRFSGHQFPNYSSELNVNALLLGDSALYLCASSQGLGTDTQYFGPGTRLTVL.

J is TRBJ1-2 and V is TRBV28, with D possibly being TRBD1 (5 bases). This CDR3 contains 15 residues. Trimming took off 6 bases at V and 4 bases at J, with 18 bases between the two ends. Germline V gene lookup returns CDR1 MDHEN and CDR2 SYDVKM. The CDR3 coding sequence is TGTGCCAGCAGCGCGGGGGGAACGTATACCTATGGCTACACCTTC. The encoded protein is CASSAGGTYTYGYTF.

The V call is TRBV7-2, the J call TRBJ1-5, with D maybe TRBD1 (5 bases). Per the germline V gene, CDR1 is SGHTA and CDR2 is FQGNSA. The CDR3 consists of 15 residues. The ends were cut back, 1 base at V and 2 bases at J, with 9 bases in the middle. The CDR3 bases are TGTGCCAGCAGCTTAGGTCTGACAGGCAATCAGCCCCAGCATTTT. It encodes CASSLGLTGNQPQHF.

The chain employs TRBV6-1 and TRBJ1-1, with D possibly being TRBD1 (5 bases). Germline assignment: CDR1 MNHNS and CDR2 SASEGT. The CDR3 sequence is 11 residues long. V lost 7 bases and J lost 8, with 11 bases in between. The CDR3 nucleotides are TGTGCCAGCACCATGGGGGGGGAAGCTTTCTTT. It encodes CASTMGGEAFF.

DNA of the CDR3: TGTGCCAGCTGCCGGCGGTCGCCCAACGAGCAGTACTTC. It translates to CASCRRSPNEQYF. The chain joins TRBV28 to TRBJ2-7, with D uncertain. The germline V and J ends were trimmed by 8 bases and 5 bases, with 16 bases remaining between them. CDR1 and CDR2 (germline): MDHEN, SYDVKM. CDR3 length: 13 residues.

V is TRBV5-4 and J is TRBJ2-3; possibly TRBD1 for D (5 bases). CDR3 length: 15 residues. Trimming shortened V by 4 bases and J by 4 bases, and 16 bases separated the two germline ends. Germline CDR1 reads SGHNT; CDR2 reads YYREEE (reference sequence). In DNA, the CDR3 is TGTGCCAGCAGCCCCGGTGGGGCCGTGGCAGATACGCAGTATTTT. It codes for CASSPGGAVADTQYF.

The chain employs TRBV4-3 and TRBJ1-2, with 8 positions matching TRBD1. Germline-derived CDR1 and CDR2 are LGHNA and YSLEER. The V segment lost 1 base and the J segment 2 bases; nucleotides outside the gene matches: 6. This CDR3 is built from 16 residues. This chain's CDR3 is CASSQGTQGANYGYTF. In DNA form, the CDR3 reads TGCGCCAGCAGCCAAGGCACCCAGGGGGCAAACTATGGCTACACCTTC.

The chain recombines TRBV5-8 with TRBJ2-7; 10 nucleotides agree with TRBD2. After removal of 0 bases from V and 7 bases from J, the junction contained 10 bases not matched to a gene. CDR3 size: 16 residues. CDR1 is SGHTS and CDR2 is YDEGEE in the germline V gene. The CDR3 reads CASSLGYWTSGREQYF. CDR3 bases: TGTGCCAGCAGCTTGGGTTACTGGACTAGCGGAAGGGAGCAGTACTTC. Together with reference TRBV5-8 and TRBJ2-7, the CDR3 gives the full variable domain: EAGVTQSPTHLIKTRGQQATLRCSPISGHTSVYWYQQALGLGLQFLLWYDEGEERNRGNFPPRFSGRQFPNYSSELNVNALELEDSALYLCASSLGYWTSGREQYFGPGTRLTVT.

The chain uses TRBV9 and TRBJ2-3, with TRBD2 matching over 9 bases. V gave up 0 bases and J gave up 3 bases; unmatched junction bases: 5. CDR3 length: 16 residues. CDR1 and CDR2 from the germline V gene are SGDLS and YYNGEE. CDR3 sequence: CASSVAAGGRTDTQYF. For the CDR3, the DNA is TGTGCCAGCAGCGTAGCTGCGGGGGGGCGGACAGATACGCAGTATTTT.

The chain employs TRBV30 and TRBJ2-3; D not certain. This CDR3 is built from 14 residues. CDR1 is GTSNPN, CDR2 SVGIG, per germline (reference sequence). Trimming left V 2 bases short and J 3 bases short, with 12 bases between. This CDR3 is CAWSLDFATDTQYF. For the CDR3, the DNA is TGTGCCTGGAGTCTCGACTTTGCAACAGATACGCAGTATTTT.

This clone was seen only once. The chain employs TRBV19 and TRBJ2-5; 8 nucleotides match TRBD2. This CDR3 has 13 residues. Looked up from germline, CDR1 is LNHDA and CDR2 is SQIVND (reference sequence). V was pared by 7 bases and J by 5 bases, with 6 bases of the junction left unmatched. CDR3 in DNA: TGTGCCAGTAAAGGACTAGCTTACGAGACCCAGTACTTC. This translates into CASKGLAYETQYF.

This sequence joins TRBV7-2 and TRBJ2-3; 13 bases line up with TRBD2. This CDR3 is 16 amino acids long. CDR1 SGHTA and CDR2 FQGNSA come from the germline V gene. Trimming removed 6 bases from V and 8 bases from J; junction bases left unmatched: 11. The CDR3 spells CASRRPGLAGSGTQYF. The CDR3 DNA follows: TGTGCCAGCAGGCGACCGGGACTAGCGGGGTCGGGTACGCAGTATTTT.

V gene TRBV18 combines with J gene TRBJ2-3; TRBD1 aligns across 7 bases. After removal of 1 base from V and 1 base from J, the junction contained 8 bases not matched to a gene. Germline CDR1 is KGHSH and CDR2 is LQKENI. This CDR3 is built from 17 residues. The CDR3 sequence: CASSPRIGDRGTDTQYF. For the CDR3, the DNA is TGTGCCAGCTCACCACGGATAGGCGACAGGGGCACAGATACGCAGTATTTT.

The rearrangement uses TRBV4-1 and TRBJ2-7, with 7 bases matching TRBD2. CDR1 MGHRA and CDR2 YSYEKL come from the germline V gene. This CDR3 comprises 19 residues. The junction had 15 bases not matched to a gene; V was cut back by 0 bases and J by 1 base. CDR3 region: CASSQEAPLVSGRSYEQYF. CDR3 in DNA: TGCGCCAGCAGCCAAGAAGCCCCCTTGGTTAGCGGGCGTTCCTACGAGCAGTACTTC.

The V gene is TRBV11-3, the J gene TRBJ1-1; no firm D call. The CDR3 contains 13 residues. Trimming cost V 2 bases and J 4 bases, with 8 bases left between them. Per the germline V gene, CDR1 is SGHNT and CDR2 is YENEEA. In DNA, the CDR3 is TGTGCCAGCAGCTTAAAGCCAAGCACTGAAGCTTTCTTT. Its protein is CASSLKPSTEAFF.

The rearrangement joins TRBV20-1 to TRBJ2-1; 8 bases match TRBD2. V trimming: 3 bases; J trimming: 3 bases; junction bases outside the gene matches: 1. The germline V gene has CDR1 DFQATT and CDR2 SNEGSKA (reference sequence). The CDR3 extends over 13 amino acids. The CDR3 protein is CSASLAGYNEQFF. CDR3 bases: TGCAGTGCTAGTCTAGCGGGCTACAATGAGCAGTTCTTC.

The chain combines TRBV19 with TRBJ1-4; D possibly corresponds to TRBD1 (6 bases). Germline CDR1 and CDR2: LNHDA and SQIVND (reference sequence). The CDR3 consists of 15 residues. V was shortened by 6 bases and J by 6 bases, with 17 bases between the two germline ends. CDR3 DNA: TGTGCCAGTAGCCGCCCAGGGGACCGGGATGAAAAACTGTTTTTT. Protein sequence: CASSRPGDRDEKLFF.

This clone is a singleton in its sample. The chain carries TRBV28 and TRBJ1-6, with D perhaps matching TRBD1 (6 bases). The CDR3 is 16 residues long. V was cut by 4 bases and J by 11 bases, with 21 bases left in between. Germline CDR1 reads MDHEN; CDR2 reads SYDVKM. The chain's CDR3 is CASSSYLPGQRPPLHF. DNA of the CDR3: TGTGCCAGCAGTTCATACCTCCCGGGACAAAGGCCACCCCTCCACTTT. Based on the CDR3 plus reference TRBV28 and TRBJ1-6, the full variable domain is DVKVTQSSRYLVKRTGEKVFLECVQDMDHENMFWYRQDPGLGLRLIYFSYDVKMKEKGDIPEGYSVSREKKERFSLILESASTNQTSMYLCASSSYLPGQRPPLHFGNGTRLTVT.

The J gene is TRBJ1-2, the V gene TRBV6-1; D gene ambiguous. V lost 1 base and J 6 bases, leaving 6 bases between the germline ends. Germline V lookup: CDR1 MNHNS, CDR2 SASEGT. This CDR3 spans 12 amino acids. CDR3 amino acids: CASSEGGNGYTF. CDR3 sequence (DNA): TGTGCCAGCAGTGAAGGAGGGAATGGCTACACCTTC.

The chain uses TRBV5-1 and TRBJ2-7; tentatively, D is TRBD2 (5 bases). The germline V and J ends were trimmed by 0 bases and 5 bases, with 6 bases remaining between them. CDR3 size: 12 residues. Germline CDR1 reads SGHRS; CDR2 reads YFSETQ. DNA for the CDR3: TGCGCCAGCAGCTTGGACGGGGACGAGCAGTACTTC. Translation: CASSLDGDEQYF.

This clone was seen a single time. CDR3 sequence reads: CASSPTGAGELFF. The CDR3 DNA sequence: TGTGCCAGCAGCCCCACAGGTGCCGGGGAGCTGTTTTTT. The gene calls are TRBV7-9 and TRBJ2-2; tentative D call: TRBD1 (5 bases). This CDR3 is 13 amino acids long. Germline CDR1 is SEHNR and CDR2 is FQNEAQ (reference sequence). The ends were cut back, 5 bases at V and 6 bases at J, with 10 bases in the middle.

The CDR3 spells CASSLRASTEAFF. CDR3 in DNA: TGTGCCAGCAGCTTGAGGGCGAGCACTGAAGCTTTCTTT. The genes are TRBV7-2 and TRBJ1-1; D is uncertain. From germline, CDR1 is SGHTA and CDR2 FQGNSA. Trimming stripped 3 bases from V and 4 bases from J, with 9 bases between. This CDR3 is 13 amino acids long.

This chain links TRBV11-2 with TRBJ2-5, with D unclear. CDR1 and CDR2 from the germline V gene are SGHAT and FQNNGV. The V end lost 5 bases, the J end lost 5 bases, and 9 bases lay between the germline ends. This CDR3 contains 12 residues. The DNA of the CDR3 is TGTGCCAGCAGCCGTTTTGTTGAGACCCAGTACTTC. Translating gives CASSRFVETQYF.

The chain links TRBV5-1 to TRBJ2-7, with D tentatively TRBD1 (5 bases). The CDR3 runs 12 residues. Germline V gives CDR1 SGHRS, CDR2 YFSETQ. V shed 2 bases and J shed 6 bases, with 9 bases lying between them. The CDR3 here is CASSLVGREQYF. Written as DNA, the CDR3 is TGCGCCAGCAGCTTAGTGGGGCGCGAGCAGTACTTC.

The chain employs TRBV7-8 and TRBJ1-3; tentatively, D is TRBD1 (5 bases). Germline CDR1 reads SGHVS; CDR2 reads FQNEAQ. CDR3 length equals 11 residues. The V end lost 5 bases, the J end lost 9 bases, and 8 bases lay between the germline ends. The CDR3 here is CASSLRGTIYF. Written as DNA, the CDR3 is TGTGCCAGCAGCCTTAGGGGCACCATATATTTT. The full variable domain, completed using reference TRBV7-8 and TRBJ1-3, is GAGVSQSPRYKVAKRGQDVALRCDPISGHVSLFWYQQALGQGPEFLTYFQNEAQLDKSGLPSDRFFAERPEGSVSTLKIQRTQQEDSAVYLCASSLRGTIYFGEGSWLTVV.

This clone appeared a single time. The rearrangement uses TRBV20-1 and TRBJ1-1; the D gene is possibly TRBD1 (5 bases). CDR3 length equals 11 residues. Germline CDR1 is DFQATT and CDR2 is SNEGSKA (reference sequence). The V end was cut by 6 bases, the J end by 5 bases, with 10 bases between. The CDR3 nucleotides read TGCAGTGCCCAGGGCGGTACTGAAGCTTTCTTT. It is translated as CSAQGGTEAFF.